A selection of T cell receptor beta chains follows, all from one sample in a study of blood T cells in healthy people across ages. TCRdb itself ran the 5' RACE reads through MiXCR, one entry per CDR3 protein. The data show about 620,000 distinct CDR3 sequences, with approximately 52% seen just once and about 13% held by the top ten. Sequencing was carried out using blood. All receptors come from an elderly woman in good health. The CDR3 runs from the conserved cysteine through the conserved F or W. The D gene is left open where the match is weak. Some rows mark clone size as missing; the rest say once, few, many or name a class of expanded clone.

J gene,D gene,V gene,clone size,CDR3 DNA,CDR3 protein
TRBJ2-6,-,TRBV15,many,TGTGCCACCAGCAACGATCCAGGCTCTGGGGCCAACGTCCTGACTTTC,CATSNDPGSGANVLTF
TRBJ2-6,-,TRBV6-5,many,TGTGCCAGCAAGGGCCCTGGGGCCAACGTCCTGACTTTC,CASKGPGANVLTF
TRBJ2-2,-,TRBV29-1,few,TGCAGCGTTGAAGATTCGCAAAGAGGCGGGGAGCTGTTTTTT,CSVEDSQRGGELFF
TRBJ1-1,-,TRBV6-4,-,TGTGCCAGCAGTGACGCTTCGGAAGGCACTGAAGCTTTCTTT,CASSDASEGTEAFF
TRBJ1-1,-,TRBV2,few,TGTGCCAGCAGTGAAATAGGCGGGAACACTGAAGCTTTCTTT,CASSEIGGNTEAFF
TRBJ1-1,TRBD1,TRBV10-3,-,TGTGCCATCATATCTGCCCCATTGGACAGGAACTTTGGGAACACTGAAGCTTTCTTT,CAIISAPLDRNFGNTEAFF
TRBJ2-3,TRBD2,TRBV7-3,-,TGTGCCAGCAGCTTGACTAGCGGGTACACAGATACGCAGTATTTT,CASSLTSGYTDTQYF
TRBJ1-2,-,TRBV2,-,TGTGCCAGCAGTGAGCGGGGGAACTATGGCTACACCTTC,CASSERGNYGYTF
TRBJ2-2,-,TRBV6-2/TRBV6-3,few,TGTGCCAGCAGGTCCGACGGGGAGCTGTTTTTT,CASRSDGELFF
TRBJ1-4,-,TRBV12-3/TRBV12-4,-,TGTGCCAGCATCCCGGGAGAATCAAATGAAAAACTGTTTTTT,CASIPGESNEKLFF
TRBJ1-1,-,TRBV9,few,TGTGCCAGCAGCGTAGCCGACGACAGGATTAAAGCTTTCTTT,CASSVADDRIKAFF
TRBJ1-4,TRBD1,TRBV5-1,-,TGCGCCAGCAGATTAGGACAGGGGGCGGAAAAACTGTTTTTT,CASRLGQGAEKLFF
TRBJ1-4,-,TRBV12-3/TRBV12-4,many,TGTGCCAGCAGTTTTACTGAAAAACTGTTTTTT,CASSFTEKLFF
TRBJ2-1,TRBD2,TRBV20-1,-,TGCAGTGCTGCCCTAGCGGGGGGTAACAATGAGCAGTTCTTC,CSAALAGGNNEQFF
TRBJ1-2,-,TRBV6-2/TRBV6-3,many,TGTGCCAGTTCGGATTTATATGGCTACACCTTC,CASSDLYGYTF
TRBJ2-1,-,TRBV7-3,-,TGTGCCAGCAGCGTAGGGGCAGGGGTCAATGAGCAGTTCTTC,CASSVGAGVNEQFF
TRBJ2-7,-,TRBV20-1,-,TGCAGTGCTACGGCAAGTAACTACGAGCAGTACTTC,CSATASNYEQYF
TRBJ2-7,TRBD1,TRBV5-1,-,TGCGCCAGCAGCCCCGGGACAGCGGACGAGCAGTACTTC,CASSPGTADEQYF
TRBJ2-1,-,TRBV5-1,-,TGCGCCAGCAGCCTACATTCCATGGGTGGATTGCTGTTCTTC,CASSLHSMGGLLFF
TRBJ2-1,TRBD2,TRBV20-1,-,TGCGGTGCTAGCGGCGGCGGGAGGATAACCTACAATGAGCAGTTCTTC,CGASGGGRITYNEQFF
TRBJ2-1,TRBD2,TRBV12-5,-,TGTGCTAGTGGTTTTCTTACTTTAGCGGGGGGGCATGAGCAGTTCTTC,CASGFLTLAGGHEQFF
TRBJ2-5,-,TRBV6-1,-,TGTGCCAGCAAGGTAGAAGGGTGGCAGACCCAGTACTTC,CASKVEGWQTQYF
TRBJ2-1,-,TRBV19,many,TGTGCCAGTAGTATACTGGGCCGGGGTGAGCAGTTCTTC,CASSILGRGEQFF
TRBJ2-7,-,TRBV5-1,-,TGCGCCAGCAGCTCTGACCGGAATGAGCAGTACTTC,CASSSDRNEQYF
TRBJ2-7,TRBD1,TRBV7-2,once,TGTGCCAGCAGCTCGACGGGACAGGGATTCGACGAGCAGTACTTC,CASSSTGQGFDEQYF
TRBJ1-2,-,TRBV15,few,TGTGCCACCAGCAGAGACCTTGGGGGCCGCGGCTACACCTTC,CATSRDLGGRGYTF
TRBJ2-1,TRBD1,TRBV27,-,TGTGCCAGCAGAGGACAGGGGCTAAATGAGCAGTTCTTC,CASRGQGLNEQFF
TRBJ2-1,-,TRBV18,-,TGTGCCAGCTCACCACCCTCCCAGGGGGGCAATGAGCAGTTCTTC,CASSPPSQGGNEQFF
TRBJ1-2,TRBD1,TRBV3-1,-,TGTGCCAGCAGCTTACCGGGACAGGGAGGCTACACCTTC,CASSLPGQGGYTF
TRBJ2-7,-,TRBV6-1,-,TGTGCCAGCACCGAAGGTCCTTTCTACGAGCAGTACTTC,CASTEGPFYEQYF
TRBJ2-1,-,TRBV12-3/TRBV12-4,few,TGTGCCAGCAGTTTATTAGGGACGGCCGAGCAGTTCTTC,CASSLLGTAEQFF
TRBJ2-2,TRBD2,TRBV20-1,-,TGCGGTGCTAGGAGGCTAGCGGGAGCCGGGGAGCTGTTTTTT,CGARRLAGAGELFF
TRBJ2-3,-,TRBV27,-,TGTGCCAGCAGTGCCCGCTCTCGGGCCCTAACAGATACGCAGTATTTT,CASSARSRALTDTQYF
TRBJ2-3,-,TRBV12-3/TRBV12-4,-,TGTGCCAGCAGTATAGTGAGGTGGGATACGCAGTATTTT,CASSIVRWDTQYF
TRBJ2-1,TRBD2,TRBV11-2,-,TGTGCCAGCAGCTTAGGTCTGAGCGGGGGCAGCTCCTACAATGAGCAGTTCTTC,CASSLGLSGGSSYNEQFF
TRBJ2-7,-,TRBV2,-,TGTGCCAGTAAGATCGAGACTAACTACGAGCAGTACTTC,CASKIETNYEQYF
TRBJ1-2,-,TRBV7-2,-,TGTGCCAGCAGCTTGTCCGATTGGGGCTACACCTTC,CASSLSDWGYTF